This T cell receptor beta chain was recorded in a study of T-cell memory formation after mild COVID-19. A single record per CDR3 protein comes from TCRdb applying MiXCR to the 5' RACE reads. The sample has over 500,000 distinct CDR3 sequences, approximately 15% seen once. This clonotype was seen a few times. The V gene lost 0 bases and the J gene lost 6 bases, with 12 bases spanning the gap. This CDR3 spans 14 amino acids. The germline V gene encodes CDR1 SGHRS and CDR2 YFSETQ. V usage is TRBV5-1 and J usage is TRBJ1-2; D gene uncertain. Sequencing was carried out using PBMCs or a T cell subset sorted from them (not recorded which). The source of this sequence is an adult woman who had mild COVID-19 (a few samples of this study predate the infection). Cell type and time point are not known. The CDR3 loop reads CASSLVAADDGYTF. CDR3 in DNA: TGCGCCAGCAGCTTGGTGGCAGCCGACGATGGCTACACCTTC.